The 32 T cell receptor beta chains below were found in one sample sequenced in a study of blood T cell repertoires in COVID-19. Using immunoSEQ multiplex PCR, the repertoire was profiled, and TCRdb retains in-frame clones only, with some absent. The table has 120,000 or so clones, over 80% seen once. The source material was peripheral blood. The source of these receptors is a man between 70 and 80 years old with acute or convalescent COVID-19.

The V gene is TRBV7-9, the J gene TRBJ2-4, with 7 bases aligning to TRBD2. Germline loops: CDR1 SEHNR, CDR2 FQNEAQ (reference sequence). After removal of 5 bases from V and 0 bases from J, the junction contained 7 bases not matched to a gene. This CDR3 is 16 amino acids long. The CDR3 DNA reads TGTGCCAGCAGCGCCCAGGGAGGGCTAGCCAAAAACATTCAGTACTTC. It is translated as CASSAQGGLAKNIQYF.

This clone was recorded a few times. The chain carries TRBV5-1 and TRBJ2-3; 13 bases align to TRBD2. The CDR3 covers 17 residues. The germline gives CDR1 SGHRS, CDR2 YFSETQ. V was clipped by 3 bases and J by 5 bases; unmatched bases: 9. CDR3: CASSYTLAGGRGDTQYF. The DNA of the CDR3 is TGCGCCAGCAGCTATACACTAGCGGGGGGGCGAGGAGATACGCAGTATTTT.

The chain recombines TRBV6-6 with TRBJ1-5; 8 positions agree with TRBD1. This CDR3 region has 15 residues. In germline, CDR1 is MNHNY, CDR2 SVGAGI (reference sequence). Trimming cost V 2 bases and J 6 bases; bases outside gene matches: 6. The CDR3 spells CASSYGQGRAQPQHF. In DNA, the CDR3 is TGTGCCAGCAGTTACGGACAGGGACGAGCTCAGCCCCAGCATTTT.

This clone has ten or more counts. The rearrangement uses TRBV25-1 and TRBJ2-7; the D gene is possibly TRBD2 (5 bases). Germline-derived CDR1 and CDR2 are MGHDK and SYGVNS. The CDR3 consists of 12 residues. Trimming removed 6 bases at V and 5 bases at J, with 11 bases between. CDR3 region: CASRSLGDEQYF. In DNA, the CDR3 is TGTGCCAGCAGGAGCCTCGGGGACGAGCAGTACTTC.

The chain recombines TRBV24-1 with TRBJ2-3; 7 nucleotides agree with TRBD1. The germline V gene has CDR1 KGHDR and CDR2 SFDVKD. J lost 0 bases, V lost 5 bases, and 7 bases had no gene match. The CDR3 length is 16 residues. The CDR3 reads CATSGGRGQSTDTQYF. CDR3 sequence (DNA): TGTGCCACCAGTGGGGGAAGGGGGCAGAGCACAGATACGCAGTATTTT.

This sequence joins TRBV5-1 and TRBJ1-3; D is undetermined. The CDR3 length is 15 residues. Trimming removed 0 bases at V and 4 bases at J, with 11 bases between. Germline V lookup: CDR1 SGHRS, CDR2 YFSETQ. CDR3 DNA sequence: TGCGCCAGCAGCTTGGACAGCGGATCCGGAAACACCATATATTTT. This translates into CASSLDSGSGNTIYF.

This clone has just a few counts. The gene calls are TRBV25-1 and TRBJ1-2, with a possible D match to TRBD1 (5 bases). This CDR3 is 13 amino acids long. Germline CDR1 is MGHDK and CDR2 is SYGVNS. Trimming cost V 6 bases and J 8 bases, with 16 bases left between them. The CDR3 loop is CASRRRAGVGYTF. The CDR3, as DNA: TGTGCCAGCAGACGTAGGGCGGGGGTAGGCTACACCTTC.

The genes are TRBV6-5 and TRBJ1-2; TRBD1 aligns across 7 bases. This CDR3 is 14 amino acids long. J gave up 4 bases and V 6 bases, and 8 bases lay outside the gene matches. Germline V gene sequence: CDR1 MNHEY, CDR2 SVGAGI. The CDR3 spells CASRPTGALYGYTF. CDR3 bases: TGTGCCAGCAGACCAACAGGGGCCCTCTATGGCTACACCTTC.

J is TRBJ2-1 and V is TRBV7-2; D possibly corresponds to TRBD2 (6 bases). This CDR3 region has 14 residues. V shed 5 bases and J shed 3 bases, with 11 bases lying between them. The germline V gene encodes CDR1 SGHTA and CDR2 FQGNSA. The chain's CDR3 is CASSPGLLYNEQFF. The CDR3 nucleotides are TGTGCCAGCAGCCCCGGACTACTCTACAATGAGCAGTTCTTC.

J is TRBJ2-5 and V is TRBV29-1, with TRBD1 identical over 9 bases. With V trimmed by 4 bases and J by 5 bases, 5 bases remained unmatched. The CDR3 sequence is 13 residues long. Per the germline V gene, CDR1 is SQVTM and CDR2 is ANQGSEA. In DNA, the CDR3 is TGCAGCGTTGGACCCGGGACAGGGGAGACCCAGTACTTC. Translation gives CSVGPGTGETQYF.

The chain recombines TRBV6-1 with TRBJ1-5; D unresolved. CDR1 MNHNS and CDR2 SASEGT come from the germline V gene. The CDR3 has 16 residues. Trimming took off 0 bases at V and 2 bases at J, with 11 bases between the two ends. CDR3 amino acids: CASSEAPRRGNQPQHF. CDR3 coding DNA: TGTGCCAGCAGTGAAGCGCCCAGGAGGGGCAATCAGCCCCAGCATTTT.

The chain carries TRBV10-3 and TRBJ2-5; no reliable D call. The germline V and J ends were trimmed by 0 bases and 6 bases, with 2 bases remaining between them. Germline loops: CDR1 ENHRY, CDR2 SYGVKD. The CDR3 has 11 residues. The CDR3 region has the DNA TGTGCCATCAGTGAGTCCAAGACCCAGTACTTC. It encodes CAISESKTQYF.

The V gene is TRBV5-1, the J gene TRBJ1-1, with 8 bases matching TRBD1. This CDR3 has 16 residues. The V segment lost 0 bases and the J segment 4 bases; nucleotides outside the gene matches: 8. In germline, CDR1 is SGHRS, CDR2 YFSETQ. CDR3 sequence: CASSLESQTGGTEAFF. For the CDR3, the DNA is TGCGCCAGCAGCTTGGAATCGCAAACAGGGGGCACTGAAGCTTTCTTT.

The rearrangement links TRBV16 to TRBJ1-5; 10 bases are shared with TRBD1. J was trimmed by 7 bases and V by 2 bases; bases with no gene match: 2. Germline V gene lookup returns CDR1 KGHSY and CDR2 FQNENV. This CDR3 has 14 residues. The CDR3 region is CASSQRQGAQPQHF. For the CDR3, the DNA is TGTGCCAGCAGCCAAAGACAGGGGGCCCAGCCCCAGCATTTT.

This chain joins TRBV11-2 and TRBJ1-2; 7 bases map to TRBD1. Trimming cost V 3 bases and J 4 bases; bases outside gene matches: 11. This CDR3 spans 16 amino acids. The germline V gene encodes CDR1 SGHAT and CDR2 FQNNGV. The CDR3 DNA follows: TGTGCCAGCAGCTTCACCACAGGGGTTCAAGGCTATGGCTACACCTTC. It yields the protein CASSFTTGVQGYGYTF. Based on the CDR3 plus reference TRBV11-2 and TRBJ1-2, the full variable domain is EAGVAQSPRYKIIEKRQSVAFWCNPISGHATLYWYQQILGQGPKLLIQFQNNGVVDDSQLPKDRFSAERLKGVDSTLKIQPAKLEDSAVYLCASSFTTGVQGYGYTFGSGTRLTVV.

The chain couples TRBV6-5 to TRBJ2-5; 7 nucleotides agree with TRBD2. The CDR3 spans 12 residues. V was pared by 6 bases and J by 2 bases, with 0 bases of the junction left unmatched. The V gene's germline CDR1 is MNHEY and CDR2 SVGAGI. In nucleotides, the CDR3 is TGTGCCAGCAGGCGGGGGCAAGAGACCCAGTACTTC. This sequence encodes CASRRGQETQYF.

The chain recombines TRBV28 with TRBJ2-2; D gene ambiguous. V lost 1 base and J lost 4, with 4 bases in between. CDR3 length: 13 amino acids. CDR1 MDHEN and CDR2 SYDVKM come from the germline V gene. The CDR3 protein is CASSLSGTGELFF. The CDR3 DNA reads TGTGCCAGCAGTTTATCGGGCACCGGGGAGCTGTTTTTT.

The V gene is TRBV18, the J gene TRBJ1-2; 12 bases align to TRBD1. CDR3 length: 16 amino acids. The germline CDR1 and CDR2 sequences are KGHSH and LQKENI. The ends lost 2 bases at V and 7 bases at J; junction bases unmatched: 8. The CDR3 DNA sequence: TGTGCCAGCTCACCAGCCGGGACAGGGGGCGTCGGTGGCTACACCTTC. As protein: CASSPAGTGGVGGYTF.

The rearrangement joins TRBV11-2 to TRBJ2-1, with 10 bases matching TRBD2. V lost 3 bases and J lost 1; bases outside the gene matches: 3. The CDR3 covers 16 residues. In germline, CDR1 is SGHAT, CDR2 FQNNGV. The CDR3: CASSFSGGASYNEQFF. In nucleotides, the CDR3 is TGTGCCAGCAGCTTCAGCGGGGGGGCTTCCTACAATGAGCAGTTCTTC.

The chain combines TRBV6-1 with TRBJ1-6; D possibly corresponds to TRBD1 (5 bases). Trimming left V 4 bases short and J 2 bases short, with 15 bases between. Looked up from germline, CDR1 is MNHNS and CDR2 is SASEGT. This CDR3 comprises 17 residues. The CDR3 sequence: CASSVHGAGTYNSPLHF. The CDR3 region has the DNA TGTGCCAGCAGTGTCCACGGGGCGGGGACCTATAATTCACCCCTCCACTTT.

The table lists this clone with many counts. The chain links TRBV5-1 to TRBJ2-5; 12 bases fit TRBD2. CDR1 and CDR2 (germline): SGHRS, YFSETQ. The CDR3 runs 17 residues. Trimming cost V 4 bases and J 5 bases; bases outside gene matches: 12. CDR3 amino acids: CASSVGRATSGGETQYF. In DNA, the CDR3 is TGCGCCAGCAGCGTCGGCCGAGCCACTAGCGGGGGGGAGACCCAGTACTTC.

V and J are TRBV6-6 and TRBJ1-2, with 9 bases that match TRBD1. The trim removed 2 bases at V and 3 bases at J, leaving 1 base unmatched. The germline CDR1 and CDR2 sequences are MNHNY and SVGAGI (reference sequence). This CDR3 spans 14 amino acids. The CDR3 region has the DNA TGTGCCAGCAGTTACAGACAGGGGGACTATGGCTACACCTTC. This encodes CASSYRQGDYGYTF.

The sample holds a few counts of this clone. The chain is built from TRBV3-1 (or the pseudogene TRBV3-2) and TRBJ1-3; D might be TRBD1 (5 bases). The CDR3 length is 14 residues. Germline V gives CDR1 LGHDT, CDR2 YNNKEL (reference sequence). V was cut by 0 bases and J by 2 bases, with 5 bases left in between. The CDR3 loop reads CASSQEGAGNTIYF. The CDR3 coding sequence is TGTGCCAGCAGCCAAGAAGGGGCTGGAAACACCATATATTTT.

The rearrangement uses TRBV19 and TRBJ1-5; D ambiguous. The germline V gene encodes CDR1 LNHDA and CDR2 SQIVND (reference sequence). V was shortened by 4 bases and J by 1 base, with 11 bases between the two germline ends. This CDR3 spans 15 amino acids. The CDR3: CASSTVGGSNQPQHF. The DNA for the CDR3 is TGTGCCAGTAGTACCGTGGGAGGCAGCAATCAGCCCCAGCATTTT.

The V and J genes are TRBV6-5 and TRBJ2-5; the D is unclear. The CDR3 totals 15 residues. V lost 5 bases to trimming and J lost 2 bases, with 15 bases between them. Germline V gives CDR1 MNHEY, CDR2 SVGAGI. CDR3 in amino acids: CASSMYGAPQETQYF. The CDR3 coding sequence is TGTGCCAGCAGTATGTATGGAGCACCACAAGAGACCCAGTACTTC.

This chain uses TRBV4-1 with TRBJ2-1, with TRBD1 identical over 12 bases. The CDR3 is made up of 17 amino acids. CDR1 is MGHRA, CDR2 YSYEKL, per germline. V gave up 0 bases and J gave up 6 bases; unmatched junction bases: 6. CDR3 residues: CASSQDPGQGAFNEQFF. The CDR3 nucleotides read TGCGCCAGCAGCCAAGACCCGGGACAGGGGGCTTTCAATGAGCAGTTCTTC.

This chain links TRBV7-3 with TRBJ2-5; TRBD1 aligns across 7 bases. CDR3 length equals 15 residues. V shed 1 base, J shed 3 bases, and the junction held 5 bases outside the gene matches. Germline-derived CDR1 and CDR2 are SGHTA and FQGTGA. The CDR3 region is CASSLRGGREETQYF. Here the CDR3 DNA reads TGTGCCAGCAGCTTAAGAGGGGGCAGAGAAGAGACCCAGTACTTC.

The gene calls are TRBV3-1 (or the pseudogene TRBV3-2) and TRBJ2-3; D is unclear. V was shortened by 4 bases and J by 5 bases, with 10 bases between the two germline ends. This CDR3 region has 13 residues. CDR1 LGHDT and CDR2 YNNKEL come from the germline V gene (reference sequence). The CDR3 DNA reads as TGTGCCAGCAGCCTCTGGGCCATAGATACGCAGTATTTT. This translates into CASSLWAIDTQYF.

This chain connects TRBV5-8 to TRBJ2-5; TRBD1 is a possible D gene (6 bases). Germline V gives CDR1 SGHTS, CDR2 YDEGEE. The CDR3 contains 13 residues. V was trimmed by 0 bases and J by 4 bases, leaving 7 bases between them. The CDR3 here is CASSLVGGETQYF. CDR3 bases: TGTGCCAGCAGCTTGGTAGGGGGAGAGACCCAGTACTTC.

This clone was counted a single time. The rearrangement joins TRBV7-2 to TRBJ2-4, with 10 bases aligning to TRBD1. Unmatched junction bases numbered 7, after V lost 1 base and J lost 7 bases. Germline CDR1 SGHTA, CDR2 FQGNSA. The CDR3 is 16 residues long. In nucleotides, the CDR3 is TGTGCCAGCAGCTTAGTGGGACAGGGGAGAAGGAACATTCAGTACTTC. Translated: CASSLVGQGRRNIQYF.

The chain is built from TRBV28 and TRBJ1-2, with D perhaps TRBD1 (6 bases). The V end was cut by 7 bases, the J end by 3 bases, with 15 bases between. This CDR3 contains 14 residues. The V gene's germline CDR1 is MDHEN and CDR2 SYDVKM. CDR3 in DNA: TGTGCCAGCAACGACAGGAACAACTACTATGGCTACACCTTC. As protein: CASNDRNNYYGYTF.

The DNA for the CDR3 is TGTGCCAGCAGCCCTCAGACTAGCGGCCTCTCCTACGAGCAGTACTTC. The encoded protein is CASSPQTSGLSYEQYF. V is TRBV7-9 and J is TRBJ2-7; TRBD2 agrees at 9 bases. The CDR3 sequence is 16 residues long. Germline CDR1 SEHNR, CDR2 FQNEAQ (reference sequence). After removal of 5 bases from V and 0 bases from J, the junction contained 8 bases not matched to a gene.